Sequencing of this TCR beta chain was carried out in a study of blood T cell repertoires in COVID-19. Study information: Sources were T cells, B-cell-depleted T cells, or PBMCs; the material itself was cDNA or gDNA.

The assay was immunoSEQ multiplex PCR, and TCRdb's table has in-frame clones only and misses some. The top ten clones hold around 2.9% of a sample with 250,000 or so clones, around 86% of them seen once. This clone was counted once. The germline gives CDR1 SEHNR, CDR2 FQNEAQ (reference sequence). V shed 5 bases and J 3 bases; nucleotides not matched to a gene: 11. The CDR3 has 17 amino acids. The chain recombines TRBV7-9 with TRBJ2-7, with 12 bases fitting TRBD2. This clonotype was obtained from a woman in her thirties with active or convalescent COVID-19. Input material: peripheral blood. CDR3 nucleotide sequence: TGTGCCAGCAGCCAGGGGCTAGCGGGGGGGCCGGGCTACGAGCAGTACTTC. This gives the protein CASSQGLAGGPGYEQYF.